These 8 T cell receptor beta chains came from one sample sequenced in a study of blood T cell repertoires in COVID-19. The method was immunoSEQ multiplex PCR; TCRdb's version includes in-frame clones alone and lacks a portion of them. This sample has approximately 40,000 clones, with around 90% found just once. The source material was peripheral blood. These receptors came from a man aged 55 to 70 with acute or convalescent COVID-19.

The chain recombines TRBV7-3 with TRBJ2-1; 8 positions match TRBD2. This CDR3 is 15 amino acids long. The germline CDR1 and CDR2 sequences are SGHTA and FQGTGA. Trimming took 1 base from V and 4 from J; bases not matched to a gene: 3. For the CDR3, the DNA is TGTGCCAGCAGCTTAAGGCTAGCGGGTTACAATGAGCAGTTCTTC. This gives the protein CASSLRLAGYNEQFF.

V is TRBV5-5 and J is TRBJ2-3, with a possible D match to TRBD2 (6 bases). Trimming left V 3 bases short and J 3 bases short, with 20 bases between. The CDR3 covers 17 residues. Germline assignment: CDR1 SGHKS and CDR2 YYEKEE (reference sequence). This chain's CDR3 is CASSSKAVWGDTDTQYF. As DNA, the CDR3 is TGTGCCAGCAGCTCTAAAGCAGTGTGGGGGGATACAGATACGCAGTATTTT.

A single count supports this clone. The J gene is TRBJ1-6, the V gene TRBV28; 8 bases fit TRBD1. CDR1 is MDHEN and CDR2 is SYDVKM in the germline V gene. V lost 5 bases, J lost 8 bases, and 8 bases stayed unmatched. The CDR3 is 15 residues long. The CDR3 loop reads CASSPADRVDSPLHF. CDR3 DNA: TGTGCCAGCAGTCCGGCGGACAGGGTTGATTCACCCCTCCACTTT.

The chain has TRBV4-2 and TRBJ1-3; 7 bases are shared with TRBD1. This CDR3 region has 15 residues. Germline assignment: CDR1 LGHNA and CDR2 YNFKEQ. The junction had 3 bases not matched to a gene; V was cut back by 0 bases and J by 4 bases. The CDR3 region is CASSQDGTEGNTIYF. As DNA, the CDR3 is TGTGCCAGCAGCCAAGATGGGACAGAGGGAAACACCATATATTTT.

The J gene is TRBJ1-5, the V gene TRBV27; TRBD1 matches at 11 bases. The CDR3 spans 16 residues. The ends lost 10 bases at V and 6 bases at J; junction bases unmatched: 14. CDR1 MNHEY and CDR2 SMNVEV come from the germline V gene (reference sequence). The chain's CDR3 is CATKSSGQGASQPQHF. In nucleotides, the CDR3 is TGTGCCACCAAATCCTCCGGACAGGGGGCCTCTCAGCCCCAGCATTTT.

For this clone: Other DNA sequences of this sample code for an identical CDR3. The chain links TRBV5-1 to TRBJ2-1; D possibly corresponds to TRBD2 (5 bases). V lost 4 bases to trimming and J lost 0 bases, with 11 bases between them. Germline V gene lookup returns CDR1 SGHRS and CDR2 YFSETQ. This CDR3 spans 15 amino acids. Here the CDR3 reads CASSPSGSSYNEQFF. The CDR3 DNA reads as TGCGCCAGCAGCCCCAGCGGCAGCTCCTACAATGAGCAGTTCTTC.

This chain uses TRBV24-1 with TRBJ2-6, with TRBD1 matching 8 bases. CDR1 and CDR2 from the germline V gene are KGHDR and SFDVKD. This CDR3 spans 17 amino acids. With 7 bases clipped from V and 0 bases from J, the junction kept 7 bases outside the gene matches. In DNA, the CDR3 is TGTGCCACCAGCCTGACAGGGGACAGCTCTGGGGCCAACGTCCTGACTTTC. It is translated as CATSLTGDSSGANVLTF.

This rearrangement joins TRBV11-3 to TRBJ2-5; D is unclear. The CDR3 has 12 amino acids. Germline CDR1 and CDR2: SGHNT and YENEEA. The V end was cut by 8 bases, the J end by 0 bases, with 7 bases between. The CDR3 spells CASRQYQETQYF. CDR3 nucleotides: TGTGCCAGCCGCCAGTACCAAGAGACCCAGTACTTC.